This entry lists 30 T cell receptor beta chains sequenced from one sample in a study of blood T cell repertoires in COVID-19. Method: immunoSEQ multiplex PCR; TCRdb's copy keeps in-frame clones and lacks some. The sample includes fewer than 250,000 clones, about nine tenths seen only once; the top ten take approximately 1.8%. The sequencing sample was made of peripheral blood. Source of these receptors: a man between 65 and 85 years old with acute or convalescent COVID-19.

The chain has TRBV9 and TRBJ1-6; 8 bases are a match to TRBD1. Trimming at V came to 3 bases and at J to 8 bases, leaving 10 bases not matched to a gene. Germline assignment: CDR1 SGDLS and CDR2 YYNGEE. The CDR3 extends over 16 amino acids. CDR3 residues: CASSADSGGRHSPLHF. CDR3 bases: TGTGCCAGCAGCGCCGATTCAGGGGGCCGGCATTCACCCCTCCACTTT.

The CDR3 DNA is TGTGCCAGCAGCCCCCCCGTTTTTAACGAGCAGTACTTC. Translation gives CASSPPVFNEQYF. This sequence joins TRBV7-9 and TRBJ2-7; D remains unclear. CDR1 and CDR2 from the germline V gene are SEHNR and FQNEAQ (reference sequence). This CDR3 is built from 13 residues. The V end lost 5 bases, the J end lost 5 bases, and 13 bases lay between the germline ends.

The V call is TRBV5-5, the J call TRBJ1-1; tentatively, D is TRBD1 (6 bases). This CDR3 comprises 15 residues. Deletions cut 4 bases from V and 1 base from J, with 14 bases between. The V gene's germline CDR1 is SGHKS and CDR2 YYEKEE (reference sequence). The CDR3 is CASSLNPTGNTEAFF. The CDR3 region has the DNA TGTGCCAGCAGCCTAAATCCGACAGGGAACACTGAAGCTTTCTTT.

For the CDR3, the DNA is TGTGCTAGTGGGGGGGGAAGTATGGGCGAGCAGTACTTC. Translating it yields CASGGGSMGEQYF. The V and J genes are TRBV12-5 and TRBJ2-7; a weak D match, TRBD2 (6 bases). CDR1 is LGHNT and CDR2 is FRNRAP in the germline V gene. Trimming took off 6 bases at V and 6 bases at J, with 15 bases between the two ends. The CDR3 is made up of 13 amino acids.

The chain is built from TRBV29-1 and TRBJ1-2; 7 bases are shared with TRBD1. Trimming cost V 1 base and J 5 bases; bases outside gene matches: 10. Germline CDR1 is SQVTM and CDR2 is ANQGSEA. This CDR3 contains 15 residues. CDR3 residues: CSVEGGPGGSYGYTF. In DNA form, the CDR3 reads TGCAGCGTTGAAGGGGGGCCAGGGGGATCGTATGGCTACACCTTC.

The chain recombines TRBV29-1 with TRBJ1-1; 7 positions match TRBD1. The germline V gene encodes CDR1 SQVTM and CDR2 ANQGSEA. The J segment lost 1 base and the V segment lost 4 bases, leaving 3 bases of the junction unmatched. The CDR3 runs 13 residues. Here the CDR3 DNA reads TGCAGCGTTGGGGGGACAGCGAACACTGAAGCTTTCTTT. Its protein is CSVGGTANTEAFF.

This rearrangement joins TRBV7-3 to TRBJ2-1, with 12 bases aligning to TRBD2. Germline V CDR1 and CDR2: SGHTA, FQGTGA. With V trimmed by 1 base and J by 6 bases, 4 bases remained unmatched. The length of the CDR3 is 16 residues. CDR3 protein: CASSLSGLAGFNEQFF. For the CDR3, the DNA is TGTGCCAGCAGCTTAAGCGGACTAGCGGGATTCAATGAGCAGTTCTTC.

The J gene is TRBJ1-2, the V gene TRBV9, with 12 bases aligning to TRBD1. Germline V gene sequence: CDR1 SGDLS, CDR2 YYNGEE. J gave up 8 bases and V 1 base, and 6 bases lay outside the gene matches. The CDR3 is made up of 15 amino acids. For the CDR3, the DNA is TGTGCCAGCAGCGTATCGGGACAGGGGGCGCGCGGCTACACCTTC. Its translation: CASSVSGQGARGYTF. The entire variable domain, with the rest obtained from reference TRBV9 and TRBJ1-2, is as follows: DSGVTQTPKHLITATGQRVTLRCSPRSGDLSVYWYQQSLDQGLQFLIQYYNGEERAKGNILERFSAQQFPDLHSELNLSSLELGDSALYFCASSVSGQGARGYTFGSGTRLTVV.

The rearrangement links TRBV6-4 to TRBJ2-5, with 7 bases lining up with TRBD1. Per the germline V gene, CDR1 is MRHNA and CDR2 is SNTAGT. After removal of 7 bases from V and 4 bases from J, the junction contained 12 bases not matched to a gene. This CDR3 has 15 amino acids. CDR3 DNA: TGTGCCAGCATTCCCCGGCAGGGGGTTGGAGAGACCCAGTACTTC. It encodes CASIPRQGVGETQYF.

The V call is TRBV28, the J call TRBJ2-7, with D perhaps matching TRBD2 (5 bases). The CDR3 runs to 13 residues. V was trimmed by 5 bases and J by 4 bases, leaving 12 bases between them. CDR1 is MDHEN, CDR2 SYDVKM, per germline. CDR3 in amino acids: CASSPTGNYEQYF. The CDR3 DNA reads as TGTGCCAGCAGTCCTACGGGGAATTACGAGCAGTACTTC.

This sequence joins TRBV6-6 and TRBJ1-5; 8 bases map to TRBD1. Germline values: CDR1 MNHNY, CDR2 SVGAGI (reference sequence). The CDR3 length is 15 residues. Unmatched junction bases numbered 8, after V lost 6 bases and J lost 4 bases. For the CDR3, the DNA is TGTGCCAGCAGCCAAGGACAGGGCCCAAATCAGCCCCAGCATTTT. Translated, it gives CASSQGQGPNQPQHF.

This clone was counted a few times. CDR3 region: CASKIRTGPETQYF. CDR3 nucleotide sequence: TGTGCCAGCAAAATAAGGACAGGGCCTGAGACCCAGTACTTC. The chain uses TRBV27 and TRBJ2-5; 8 bases fit TRBD1. This CDR3 is 14 amino acids long. Germline-derived CDR1 and CDR2 are MNHEY and SMNVEV (reference sequence). The V and J ends lost 7 bases and 5 bases, in that order; junction bases with no gene match: 9.

The chain couples TRBV25-1 to TRBJ2-3, with TRBD2 identical over 8 bases. Per germline, CDR1 MGHDK and CDR2 SYGVNS. J lost 3 bases, V lost 6 bases, and 8 bases had no gene match. This CDR3 is 15 amino acids long. DNA of the CDR3: TGTGCCAGCAGCCCAAGCGGGAGAAGGACAGATACGCAGTATTTT. This translates into CASSPSGRRTDTQYF.

The rearrangement links TRBV27 to TRBJ2-1, with a tentative D call TRBD2 (7 bases). This CDR3 comprises 16 residues. Germline CDR1 MNHEY, CDR2 SMNVEV (reference sequence). Deletions cut 5 bases from V and 2 bases from J, with 16 bases between. The CDR3 DNA sequence: TGTGCCAGCAGTCAGGGGACTACAAGACCCTACAATGAGCAGTTCTTC. It specifies CASSQGTTRPYNEQFF.

The V call is TRBV7-9, the J call TRBJ1-4; D unresolved. Germline assignment: CDR1 SEHNR and CDR2 FQNEAQ (reference sequence). Between the trimmed V and J ends, which lost 2 bases and 5 bases, there was a span of 9 bases. This CDR3 is 14 amino acids long. CDR3 in amino acids: CASSLSQMNEKLFF. The CDR3, as DNA: TGTGCCAGCAGCTTAAGTCAGATGAATGAAAAACTGTTTTTT.

The chain uses TRBV28 and TRBJ2-1; TRBD2 matches at 9 bases. The CDR3 loop spans 15 amino acids. Per germline, CDR1 MDHEN and CDR2 SYDVKM. V trimming: 3 bases; J trimming: 10 bases; junction bases outside the gene matches: 10. The CDR3 DNA is TGTGCCAGCAGTTTGGGACTGCGGGAGGGAGGGGAGCAGTTCTTC. Its protein is CASSLGLREGGEQFF.

This clone was detected a few times. J is TRBJ2-7 and V is TRBV30, with TRBD1 matching over 9 bases. The V and J ends lost 3 bases and 4 bases, in that order; junction bases with no gene match: 10. The CDR3 length is 15 residues. CDR1 and CDR2 (germline): GTSNPN, SVGIG (reference sequence). The CDR3 loop is CAWRRAGTGTYEQYF. The CDR3 DNA reads TGTGCCTGGAGAAGGGCCGGGACAGGGACTTACGAGCAGTACTTC.

V is TRBV5-5 and J is TRBJ1-1; D unclear. This CDR3 contains 13 residues. Germline V gene sequence: CDR1 SGHKS, CDR2 YYEKEE (reference sequence). V lost 2 bases, J lost 11 bases, and 16 bases lay in between. The CDR3 protein is CASSLSDFKVAFF. The DNA of the CDR3 is TGTGCCAGCAGCTTATCCGACTTCAAGGTCGCTTTCTTT.

This chain connects TRBV19 to TRBJ1-4; 8 positions agree with TRBD1. V was pared by 4 bases and J by 4 bases, with 5 bases of the junction left unmatched. The germline V gene encodes CDR1 LNHDA and CDR2 SQIVND (reference sequence). This CDR3 contains 15 residues. The CDR3 here is CASSRMGQVNEKLFF. The CDR3 nucleotides are TGTGCCAGTAGTAGAATGGGACAGGTTAATGAAAAACTGTTTTTT.

The gene calls are TRBV7-8 and TRBJ1-3, with D possibly TRBD1 on 5 matching bases. Germline V CDR1 and CDR2: SGHVS, FQNEAQ. The CDR3 spans 16 residues. Trimming stripped 5 bases from V and 9 bases from J, with 23 bases between. CDR3 residues: CASSREAGRRSGTIYF. The CDR3 nucleotides read TGTGCCAGCAGCCGAGAAGCGGGACGGCGAAGTGGCACCATATATTTT.

The chain has TRBV5-4 and TRBJ1-1; a possible D gene is TRBD1 (5 bases). Germline V gene lookup returns CDR1 SGHNT and CDR2 YYREEE (reference sequence). The CDR3 sequence is 14 residues long. The V end lost 3 bases, the J end lost 3 bases, and 12 bases lay between the germline ends. CDR3 DNA: TGTGCCAGCAGCTGGGGGGTATCAGACACTGAAGCTTTCTTT. It yields the protein CASSWGVSDTEAFF.

The gene calls are TRBV4-2 and TRBJ2-1; tentatively, D is TRBD2 (6 bases). V lost 1 base and J 8 bases, leaving 24 bases between the germline ends. This CDR3 is 18 amino acids long. Germline V gives CDR1 LGHNA, CDR2 YNFKEQ. DNA for the CDR3: TGTGCCAGCAGCCAAGCCGTCCAAGGAGGGCCCTTTCCCTATGAGCAGTTCTTC. Its protein is CASSQAVQGGPFPYEQFF.

J is TRBJ2-2 and V is TRBV23-1, with D perhaps TRBD1 (6 bases). TRBV23-1 is reported as an ORF; its role is uncertain. The CDR3 spans 21 residues. V lost 10 bases, J lost 4 bases, and 37 bases lay in between. CDR3 sequence reads: CATVELHHKKTGPNTTGELFF. For the CDR3, the DNA is TGCGCCACCGTCGAACTACACCACAAAAAGACAGGCCCAAATACCACCGGGGAGCTGTTTTTT.

The chain has TRBV9 and TRBJ2-3, with D maybe TRBD1 (6 bases). Germline-derived CDR1 and CDR2 are SGDLS and YYNGEE. The length of the CDR3 is 12 residues. Trimming stripped 8 bases from V and 2 bases from J, with 9 bases between. The CDR3 sequence: CASNRDTDTQYF. In nucleotides, the CDR3 is TGTGCCAGTAACAGGGACACAGATACGCAGTATTTT.

The chain combines TRBV7-2 with TRBJ1-2; no definite D call. Germline CDR1 reads SGHTA; CDR2 reads FQGNSA. Trimming pared 5 bases from V and 0 bases from J, leaving 10 bases between. The CDR3 sequence is 14 residues long. This CDR3 reads CASSTPDSNYGYTF. The CDR3 DNA is TGTGCCAGCAGCACCCCGGACTCTAACTATGGCTACACCTTC.

This clone was seen repeatedly, ten times or more. The rearrangement uses TRBV27 and TRBJ1-6, with 7 bases aligning to TRBD1. V dropped 4 bases and J dropped 11; count of bases not matched to a gene: 11. The CDR3 is made up of 15 amino acids. Germline V gene data show CDR1 as MNHEY and CDR2 as SMNVEV (reference sequence). CDR3 DNA: TGTGCCAGCAGTTCCCCGACAGGGTATGAGGCACCCCTCCACTTT. Its translation is CASSSPTGYEAPLHF.

The chain has TRBV29-1 and TRBJ2-1, with TRBD1 matching 8 bases. This CDR3 has 12 residues. CDR1 and CDR2 from the germline V gene are SQVTM and ANQGSEA. V lost 6 bases to trimming and J lost 3 bases; unmatched junction nucleotides: 1. The CDR3 loop reads CSVTGDYNEQFF. In DNA form, the CDR3 reads TGCAGCGTGACAGGGGACTACAATGAGCAGTTCTTC.

This clone was counted a single time. CDR3 DNA sequence: TGTGCCAGCAGCTTGGTTGGGGGGGCTAGCGAGTACGAGCAGTACTTC. Protein: CASSLVGGASEYEQYF. The gene calls are TRBV5-4 and TRBJ2-7; maybe TRBD2 (7 bases). This CDR3 contains 16 residues. Deletions cut 0 bases from V and 4 bases from J, with 17 bases between. Germline V lookup: CDR1 SGHNT, CDR2 YYREEE (reference sequence).

This chain uses TRBV11-3 with TRBJ2-1; the D gene is possibly TRBD2 (6 bases). The CDR3 extends over 14 amino acids. V lost 1 base to trimming and J lost 7 bases, with 11 bases between them. Per germline, CDR1 SGHNT and CDR2 YENEEA. The CDR3 region has the DNA TGTGCCAGCAGCTTAGCGGGAGATAGGAATGAGCAGTTCTTC. The encoded protein is CASSLAGDRNEQFF.

This chain joins TRBV20-1 and TRBJ1-6; D possibly corresponds to TRBD1 (6 bases). The CDR3 length is 14 residues. The germline V gene has CDR1 DFQATT and CDR2 SNEGSKA (reference sequence). Trimming shortened V by 3 bases and J by 10 bases, and 16 bases separated the two germline ends. The CDR3 spells CSASGRTDRSPLHF. CDR3 DNA: TGCAGTGCTAGTGGTCGGACAGACAGGTCACCCCTCCACTTT.